The TCR beta chain described here comes from a study of T-cell reconstitution after alpha-beta-depleted transplantation in children. At least ten counts were recorded for this clonotype. Its target is unknown. General study findings and limits: From newly produced T cells came most of the T-cell counts and diversity one year after transplant. Several patients had high TCRbeta diversity at day 60; it came from surviving recipient T cells and thymic progenitors. Several hundred graft clones that had expanded were reportedly the source of alpha-beta T cells about two months after transplant.

Unique molecular identifiers were used in preparing the TCRbeta library. Using its own MiXCR run on the PCR reads, TCRdb lists one record per CDR3 protein. The sample records almost 250,000 distinct CDR3 sequences, roughly a quarter being singletons. Trimming took 3 bases from V and 0 from J, leaving 12 bases between them. The germline V gene has CDR1 SQVTM and CDR2 ANQGSEA. This CDR3 contains 14 residues. Material: PBMCs, obtained before TCRalphabeta/CD19-depleted stem cell transplant. This clonotype was sampled from a girl aged 2-10 years with Fanconi anemia, due to receive a stem cell transplant. The chain couples TRBV29-1 to TRBJ2-7, with D unclear. CDR3 sequence: CSVEEHSDSYEQYF. The CDR3 nucleotides are TGCAGCGTTGAGGAGCACTCTGACTCCTACGAGCAGTACTTC.